This entry describes one TCR beta chain. Its matching antigen is unknown. In germline, CDR1 is MDHEN, CDR2 SYDVKM. The ends lost 4 bases at V and 9 bases at J; junction bases unmatched: 11. This CDR3 has 15 residues. The source of the sample is a study of cytomegalovirus exposure and HLA in healthy donors. General study results and limits: Prior analysis indicated that the majority of TCR beta V segments exhibited productivity approximately 87% or approximately 30% of the time.

13 Jbeta primers and 60 Vbeta primers were used for the PCR. Sequenced by immunoSEQ multiplex PCR; TCRdb stores in-frame clones only, minus some. The profile covers about 120,000 clones, with 50% to 70% appearing a single time and just under 9.5% taken by the ten largest. This chain connects TRBV28 to TRBJ1-3; 8 nucleotides match TRBD1. This receptor was obtained from a woman in her thirties or forties in good health and CMV-seropositive. Sequencing was done on a sample of PBMCs. CDR3 residues: CASSSLQGVGPTIYF. In DNA form, the CDR3 reads TGTGCCAGCAGTTCCCTACAGGGGGTAGGCCCCACCATATATTTT.